This TCR beta chain was recovered during a study of cytomegalovirus exposure and HLA in healthy donors. The overall study: Both the 120 validation repertoires and the approximately 700 first-cohort repertoires used the same platform, as reported by a later analysis.

Libraries were prepared by immunoSEQ multiplex PCR; TCRdb keeps only in-frame clonotypes and omits some of them. Altogether about 240,000 clones are present, around nine tenths being singletons, with the ten largest covering less than 3%. The donors were in the 120-subject validation cohort, distinct from the 666-subject first cohort. In the case of this clone: The antigen remains unidentified.

Study results and caveats: The authors listed 164 TCR beta chains as cytomegalovirus-associated. Most TCR sequences proved rare, with some public TCRs found in many donors.

V shed 6 bases and J shed 0 bases, with 9 bases lying between them. The germline V gene encodes CDR1 MNHEY and CDR2 SVGAGI. The CDR3 covers 13 residues. The sequencing sample was made of PBMCs. The V and J genes are TRBV6-5 and TRBJ2-7, with unresolved D. This clonotype was obtained from a man younger than 30 in good health and CMV-seronegative. The CDR3 here is CASRLTSSYEQYF. CDR3 DNA: TGTGCCAGCAGACTCACGAGCTCCTACGAGCAGTACTTC.